What follows are 13 T cell receptor beta chains derived from one specimen sequenced in a study of Graves' ophthalmopathy and Graves' hyperthyroidism. CDR3 regions of TCR beta were amplified from RNA transcripts. Second-round multiplex PCR came after first-round RT-PCR with HTBI primers. TCRdb called the multiplex PCR reads again in MiXCR, with one record for every CDR3 protein. Of about 370,000 distinct CDR3 sequences in the sample, approximately 17% are singletons; the top ten hold about 2.4%. Material: peripheral blood. The receptor set was obtained from an adult woman with stable Graves' hyperthyroidism.

This clonotype was seen many times. This chain uses TRBV7-8 with TRBJ2-1; TRBD2 matches at 9 bases. The CDR3 has 15 residues. Losses at the gene ends were 2 bases for V and 4 bases for J; bases not matched to a gene: 3. CDR1 and CDR2 (germline): SGHVS, FQNEAQ. The DNA for the CDR3 is TGTGCCAGCAGCTTAAGGGCGGGAGGGTACAATGAGCAGTTCTTC. Translating it yields CASSLRAGGYNEQFF.

In this sample, this clonotype turned up many times. This chain connects TRBV6-1 to TRBJ2-7; 11 bases agree with TRBD2. This CDR3 comprises 14 residues. CDR1 and CDR2 from the germline V gene are MNHNS and SASEGT. Trimming took 4 bases from V and 3 from J; bases not matched to a gene: 2. The chain's CDR3 is CASSGTSGSYEQYF. The CDR3 nucleotides are TGTGCCAGCAGTGGCACTAGCGGGAGCTACGAGCAGTACTTC.

This clonotype was seen only a few times. J is TRBJ2-3 and V is TRBV2; 7 nucleotides agree with TRBD1. Germline V gene lookup returns CDR1 SNHLY and CDR2 FYNNEI. V shed 5 bases, J shed 0 bases, and the junction held 17 bases outside the gene matches. The CDR3 covers 19 residues. CDR3 sequence: CASSPPRRGSLTSTDTQYF. CDR3 in DNA: TGTGCCAGCAGTCCCCCTCGCAGGGGGAGTCTCACTAGCACAGATACGCAGTATTTT.

This clonotype has ten or more counts. The chain recombines TRBV12-3 or TRBV12-4 with TRBJ1-1; D is unresolved. CDR3 length: 16 residues. Between the trimmed V and J ends, which lost 4 bases and 2 bases, there was a span of 17 bases. CDR3 DNA sequence: TGTGCCAGCAGTTCAGAGGGAAGGGCGACTAACACTGAAGCTTTCTTT. It is translated as CASSSEGRATNTEAFF.

This clonotype was picked up many times. The V call is TRBV28, the J call TRBJ2-7; TRBD2 might be the D (7 bases). CDR3 size: 16 residues. Between the trimmed V and J ends, which lost 4 bases and 0 bases, there was a span of 16 bases. Per the germline V gene, CDR1 is MDHEN and CDR2 is SYDVKM. Written as DNA, the CDR3 is TGTGCCAGCAGTTCCCATGGGGGCGGGAGCTCCTACGAGCAGTACTTC. This encodes CASSSHGGGSSYEQYF.

The chain joins TRBV2 to TRBJ2-5; D not certain. Trimming stripped 5 bases from V and 7 bases from J, with 8 bases between. CDR1 and CDR2 from the germline V gene are SNHLY and FYNNEI. This CDR3 comprises 11 residues. CDR3 sequence: CASSSSGTQYF. The CDR3 region has the DNA TGTGCCAGCAGTAGCTCGGGGACCCAGTACTTC.

V and J are TRBV11-2 and TRBJ2-7, with 9 bases matching TRBD1. V lost 5 bases to trimming and J lost 5 bases; unmatched junction nucleotides: 10. CDR3 length equals 15 residues. Germline lookup yields CDR1 SGHAT and CDR2 FQNNGV. CDR3 sequence (DNA): TGTGCCAGCAGCCTAACGGGACAGGGAGCGGACGAGCAGTACTTC. It translates to CASSLTGQGADEQYF.

The CDR3 DNA reads as TGTGCCAGCAGTTTAAGGACAGGGTTCAACGAGCAGTACTTC. This encodes CASSLRTGFNEQYF. The rearrangement joins TRBV28 to TRBJ2-7, with 8 nucleotides matching TRBD1. V was clipped by 2 bases and J by 5 bases; unmatched bases: 5. The CDR3 is 14 amino acids. Germline loops: CDR1 MDHEN, CDR2 SYDVKM. The full variable domain, its missing parts supplied by reference TRBV28 and TRBJ2-7, is DVKVTQSSRYLVKRTGEKVFLECVQDMDHENMFWYRQDPGLGLRLIYFSYDVKMKEKGDIPEGYSVSREKKERFSLILESASTNQTSMYLCASSLRTGFNEQYFGPGTRLTVT.

The chain uses TRBV7-2 and TRBJ2-7; 11 bases match TRBD1. The CDR3 spans 15 residues. The ends lost 4 bases at V and 5 bases at J; junction bases unmatched: 7. Germline loops: CDR1 SGHTA, CDR2 FQGNSA. The CDR3: CASSWRGTGGNEQYF. The CDR3, as DNA: TGTGCCAGCAGCTGGCGAGGGACAGGGGGGAACGAGCAGTACTTC.

This clonotype was observed many times. V is TRBV6-5 and J is TRBJ2-5; 8 bases are shared with TRBD2. Germline V CDR1 and CDR2: MNHEY, SVGAGI. V dropped 4 bases and J dropped 2; count of bases not matched to a gene: 3. The CDR3 loop spans 14 amino acids. This CDR3 reads CASSSTSGQETQYF. The CDR3, as DNA: TGTGCCAGCAGTTCAACTAGCGGACAAGAGACCCAGTACTTC.

This clonotype was seen at least ten times. This chain uses TRBV5-1 with TRBJ2-5; 7 bases are a match to TRBD1. In germline, CDR1 is SGHRS, CDR2 YFSETQ. The CDR3 contains 15 residues. V lost 3 bases, J lost 5 bases, and 10 bases stayed unmatched. CDR3 coding DNA: TGCGCCAGCAGCTATCAACAGGGGACGAGGGAGACCCAGTACTTC. Amino acids: CASSYQQGTRETQYF.

The rearrangement uses TRBV11-2 and TRBJ2-7, with 7 bases fitting TRBD1. Per the germline V gene, CDR1 is SGHAT and CDR2 is FQNNGV. The CDR3 runs 15 residues. J gave up 0 bases and V 2 bases, and 4 bases lay outside the gene matches. CDR3 nucleotide sequence: TGTGCCAGCAGCTTATCGACAGGGATCTCCTACGAGCAGTACTTC. Amino acid sequence: CASSLSTGISYEQYF.

V usage is TRBV4-1 and J usage is TRBJ1-5; tentative D call: TRBD1 (6 bases). The CDR3 length is 17 residues. The germline CDR1 and CDR2 sequences are MGHRA and YSYEKL. Trimming shortened V by 0 bases and J by 4 bases, and 16 bases separated the two germline ends. CDR3 region: CASSQDKPGGLNQPQHF. In DNA form, the CDR3 reads TGCGCCAGCAGCCAAGATAAGCCCGGGGGGCTGAATCAGCCCCAGCATTTT.